A selection of T cell receptor beta chains follows, all from one sample in a study of blood T cell repertoires in COVID-19. Method: immunoSEQ multiplex PCR; TCRdb's copy keeps in-frame clones and lacks some. Among roughly 280,000 clones listed, about nine tenths were seen once. Sequenced sample: peripheral blood. Source of these receptors: a man aged 45-65 years with acute or convalescent COVID-19. Each CDR3 is given with its conserved first and last residue. A D gene is named only where the DNA matches it firmly. Not every row has a clone size; where given, it reads once, few, many or a size class.

v_gene	d_gene	abundance	j_gene	CDR3aa	CDR3nt
TRBV5-1	-	-	TRBJ2-1	CASSYGQSSSYNEQFF	TGCGCCAGCAGCTATGGACAGTCCAGCTCCTACAATGAGCAGTTCTTC
TRBV18	TRBD2	-	TRBJ2-5	CASSPPVGREETQYF	TGTGCCAGCTCACCACCGGTCGGGAGGGAAGAGACCCAGTACTTC
TRBV29-1	-	-	TRBJ2-5	CSVHQGWETQYF	TGCAGCGTTCACCAGGGGTGGGAGACCCAGTACTTC
TRBV3-1/TRBV3-2	-	-	TRBJ1-2	CASSPPWTSYGYTF	TGTGCCAGCAGCCCCCCCTGGACATCCTATGGCTACACCTTC
TRBV2	TRBD1	-	TRBJ2-7	CASIRGDRVRSYEQYF	TGTGCCAGCATTCGCGGGGACAGGGTGAGATCCTACGAGCAGTACTTC
TRBV27	-	-	TRBJ1-4	CASRSSRRVEKLFF	TGTGCCAGCAGGTCCAGCAGGCGGGTTGAAAAACTGTTTTTT
TRBV5-1	TRBD2	-	TRBJ2-1	CASSTDGGAGGYNEQFF	TGCGCCAGCAGTACCGACGGTGGAGCGGGGGGTTACAATGAGCAGTTCTTC
TRBV4-1	-	-	TRBJ2-1	CASSQAGIYNEQFF	TGCGCCAGCAGCCAAGCGGGGATATACAATGAGCAGTTCTTC
TRBV11-2	TRBD1	-	TRBJ1-6	CASSPYRDRGSPLHF	TGTGCCAGCAGCCCATACCGGGACAGAGGTTCACCCCTCCACTTT
TRBV6-5	-	-	TRBJ2-1	CASTRSSEQFF	TGTGCCAGCACCCGATCGAGTGAGCAGTTCTTC
TRBV6-5	TRBD1	few	TRBJ1-4	CASRGTASANEKLFF	TGTGCCAGCAGGGGGACAGCCTCGGCTAATGAAAAACTGTTTTTT
TRBV3-1/TRBV3-2	-	-	TRBJ2-6	CASSQDAVVSSGANVLTF	TGTGCCAGCAGCCAAGACGCAGTCGTCAGCTCTGGGGCCAACGTCCTGACTTTC
TRBV6-5	-	-	TRBJ1-1	CASCFAGGEAFF	TGTGCCAGCTGTTTTGCCGGCGGGGAAGCTTTCTTT
TRBV5-6	-	-	TRBJ1-1	CASSIAGTEAFF	TGTGCCAGCAGCATCGCGGGGACTGAAGCTTTCTTT
TRBV4-1	TRBD2	-	TRBJ2-5	CASSQQPLAGGPETQYF	TGCGCCAGCAGCCAACAACCGCTAGCGGGGGGCCCAGAGACCCAGTACTTC